One sample yielded the 5 T cell receptor beta chains listed below, sequenced in a study of regulatory T cells in long-lasting Graves disease. Indicated time point: persistent/refractory GD, antithyroid drugs over 5 years with positive TRAb. Extracted PBMC RNA gave rise to the TCR library. Assembly of TCR beta libraries relied on iRepertoire HTBI primers together with Arm-PCR of CDR3 regions. TCRdb independently ran MiXCR on the multiplex PCR reads; one entry per CDR3 protein. The repertoire holds hundreds of thousands of distinct CDR3 sequences, with around 20% as singletons. The sequences come from peripheral blood mononuclear cells (PBMCs), collected when the disease was refractory, from a patient treated with antithyroid drugs. The receptor source for this set is a female donor with Graves disease.

The chain carries TRBV20-1 and TRBJ1-5; perhaps TRBD1 as D (5 bases). The V and J ends lost 3 bases and 4 bases respectively, with 22 bases between them. Germline lookup yields CDR1 DFQATT and CDR2 SNEGSKA (reference sequence). The CDR3 contains 17 residues. This chain's CDR3 is CSASATPGPSNNQPQHF. The CDR3 DNA follows: TGCAGTGCTAGTGCTACACCGGGACCTTCAAATAATCAGCCCCAGCATTTT.

This clonotype was seen only a few times. V is TRBV6-5 and J is TRBJ1-6; no reliable D call. V was trimmed by 4 bases and J by 6 bases, leaving 10 bases between them. CDR1 is MNHEY, CDR2 SVGAGI, per germline. This CDR3 has 14 amino acids. CDR3 nucleotide sequence: TGTGCCAGCAGTTCCGGAGGGCTTAATTCACCCCTCCACTTT. This codes for CASSSGGLNSPLHF.

This clonotype showed up many times. The J gene is TRBJ2-7, the V gene TRBV9, with a tentative D call TRBD2 (5 bases). This CDR3 is 13 amino acids long. Trimming removed 2 bases from V and 4 bases from J, with 10 bases in between. Germline V gene lookup returns CDR1 SGDLS and CDR2 YYNGEE. The CDR3 spells CASSVGEGYEQYF. The CDR3, as DNA: TGTGCCAGCAGCGTCGGGGAAGGATACGAGCAGTACTTC.

In this sample, this clonotype turned up a few times. A much bigger clone sits one base away, suggesting this may be a read error. The V gene is TRBV6-1, the J gene TRBJ2-7; weak D call: TRBD1 (5 bases). CDR1 and CDR2 from the germline V gene are MNHNS and SASEGT. The CDR3 covers 15 residues. In DNA form, the CDR3 reads TGTGCCAGCAGTGAAGTAGGGGCACCCGCGAATGGCTACGCCTTC. It is translated as CASSEVGAPANGYAF.

This clonotype was counted only a few times. Here the CDR3 DNA reads TGTGCCAGTAGTACCCCCCGACAGAAAACGAGGAACACTGAAGCTTTCTTT. It is translated as CASSTPRQKTRNTEAFF. The chain couples TRBV19 to TRBJ1-1; TRBD1 might be the D (5 bases). The germline V gene has CDR1 LNHDA and CDR2 SQIVND (reference sequence). V was clipped by 4 bases and J by 1 base, with 19 bases between them. The CDR3 runs 17 residues.